The source of this T cell receptor beta chain is a study of blood T cell repertoires in COVID-19. Study details: The origin of the acute and convalescent COVID-19 samples was the United States, Italy and Spain. Sample material is recorded as cDNA or gDNA derived from T cells, B-cell-depleted T cells, or PBMCs.

Original analysis: Reference gene primer amplification yielded estimated nucleated cell counts. TCRdb's copy holds only in-frame clones and misses some; the assay was immunoSEQ multiplex PCR. For V, J and clone size, that table is used; D and trimming come from the DNA. The table records roughly 100,000 clones, approximately 84% of them present only once. Trimming pared 6 bases from V and 0 bases from J, leaving 15 bases between. The CDR3 length is 16 residues. Germline loops: CDR1 SNHLY, CDR2 FYNNEI. Sequenced: peripheral blood. This receptor was identified in a man in his sixties with acute or convalescent COVID-19. The V and J genes are TRBV2 and TRBJ1-3, with D unclear. CDR3: CASSLAWYSSGNTIYF. In DNA form, the CDR3 reads TGTGCCAGCAGCCTGGCATGGTACAGCTCTGGAAACACCATATATTTT.